This T cell receptor beta chain was retrieved from a study of beta chain features in type 1 diabetes. General study points: Sampled from patients, naive, central memory and Treg TCRB repertoires appeared more similar than those sampled from healthy donors. The VDJ junctions of type 1 diabetes patients carried fewer insertions and more deletions. The study found moderately but significantly shorter TCRB CDR3s in all four CD4+ subsets of Type 1 diabetes patients.

Trimming cost V 5 bases and J 5 bases, with 9 bases left between them. The germline CDR1 and CDR2 sequences are DFQATT and SNEGSKA (reference sequence). The CDR3 runs 11 residues. Concerning this clone: The antigen is unknown.

Since all of the isolated RNA was reverse transcribed, expressed TCRB transcripts were what got sequenced. Assay: immunoSEQ multiplex PCR; the TCRdb copy retains only in-frame clones and omits some. The sample has 350,000 to 400,000 clones; over 9.5% are singletons. The source material was naive CD4+ T cells from blood. The chain couples TRBV20-1 to TRBJ1-1, with TRBD1 as a possible D gene (5 bases). The clonotype comes from a woman aged 18-29 years with type 1 diabetes. The CDR3 sequence is CSAQGKTEAFF. The CDR3 bases are TGCAGTGCTCAGGGAAAAACTGAAGCTTTCTTT.